This entry concerns a single T cell receptor (beta chain). What antigen it recognizes has not been identified. No base quality information exists; no much larger clone differs at one position. This entry belongs to a study of T-cell reconstitution after alpha-beta-depleted transplantation in children (dated by TCRdb to 2015 to 2016). For the study in its entirety: Using TCR repertoire profiling, the study followed T-cell immune reconstitution in a quantitative way in children after TCRalphabeta/CD19-depleted allogeneic hematopoietic cell transplantation. Study-wide conclusions, independent of this receptor: The frequencies of hyperexpanded clones fell over the following months, and after one year, T-cell counts and TCRbeta diversity were mostly attributed to newly produced T cells. The high TCRbeta diversity at day 60 in some patients was ascribed to recipient T cells and intrathymic progenitors that had survived conditioning. The apparently early recovery of alphabetaT-cell counts about two months after transplant reportedly depended on only several hundred rapidly expanded clones that came from non-depleted graft cells.

The treatment or condition label, as the study defines it: allogeneic hematopoietic cell transplantation with graft depleted of TCRalphabeta T cells and CD19 B cells. The children who served as transplant recipients had been given grafts of TCRalphabeta/CD19-depleted allogeneic hematopoietic cells. Library construction relied on PCR. TCRdb lists the instrument as Illumina HiSeq 2500. To normalize quantification of the TCRbeta repertoire, the TCR libraries were built with molecular barcoding that relied on unique molecular identifiers. TCRdb passed the public sequencing reads through fastp at Q25 and MiXCR, retaining productive beta sequences. For every CDR3 protein sequence, its rows merge into one entry that carries the most common genes and DNA. For this sample the table gives some 440,000 distinct CDR3 sequences, of which about 17% were detected only once. The ten largest clones represent over 25% of the sample.

Sample: PBMCs, mostly from graft donor cells, taken 360 days after TCRalphabeta/CD19-depleted stem cell transplant. This clonotype originated in a boy in the first two years of life who had a stem cell transplant for Wiskott-Aldrich syndrome, so the T cells may come from the graft donor.

The CDR3 corresponds to CASSHKRRDSHLYEQYF. In nucleotide form, the sequence is TGCGCCAGCAGCCACAAACGCCGGGACTCCCACCTCTACGAGCAGTACTTC. The chain employs TRBV4-3 and TRBJ2-7; tentative D gene TRBD2, with 6 bases matching. V lost 3 bases and J lost 3 bases; the stretch between them is 21 bases long. The CDR3 holds 17 amino acids from the cysteine to the phenylalanine. The CDR3 DNA has 51 bases and is translated from base 1. The germline V gene gives CDR1 as LGHNA and CDR2 as YSLEER.